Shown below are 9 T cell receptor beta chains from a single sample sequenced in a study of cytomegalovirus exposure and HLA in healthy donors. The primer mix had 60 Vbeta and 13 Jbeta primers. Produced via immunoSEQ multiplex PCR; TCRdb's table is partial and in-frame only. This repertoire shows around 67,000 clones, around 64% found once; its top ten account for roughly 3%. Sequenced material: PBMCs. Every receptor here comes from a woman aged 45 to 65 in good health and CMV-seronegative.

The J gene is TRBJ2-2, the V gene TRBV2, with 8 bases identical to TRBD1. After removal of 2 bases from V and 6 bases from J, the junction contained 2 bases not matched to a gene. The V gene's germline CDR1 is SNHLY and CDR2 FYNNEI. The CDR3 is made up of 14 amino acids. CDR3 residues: CASSELRGPGELFF. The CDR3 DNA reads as TGTGCCAGCAGTGAACTCAGGGGGCCCGGGGAGCTGTTTTTT.

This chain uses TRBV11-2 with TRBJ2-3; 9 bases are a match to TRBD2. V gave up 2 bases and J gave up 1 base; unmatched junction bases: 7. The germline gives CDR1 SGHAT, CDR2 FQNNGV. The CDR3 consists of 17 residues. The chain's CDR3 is CASSLRGTSRRTDTQYF. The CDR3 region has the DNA TGTGCCAGCAGCTTAAGGGGGACTAGCAGACGCACAGATACGCAGTATTTT.

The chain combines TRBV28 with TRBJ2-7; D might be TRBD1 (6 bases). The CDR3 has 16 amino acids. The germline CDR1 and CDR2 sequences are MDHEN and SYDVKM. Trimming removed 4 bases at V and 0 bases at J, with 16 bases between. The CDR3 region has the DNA TGTGCCAGCAGTTCTCCACCAACAGGGTTCTCCTACGAGCAGTACTTC. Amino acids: CASSSPPTGFSYEQYF.

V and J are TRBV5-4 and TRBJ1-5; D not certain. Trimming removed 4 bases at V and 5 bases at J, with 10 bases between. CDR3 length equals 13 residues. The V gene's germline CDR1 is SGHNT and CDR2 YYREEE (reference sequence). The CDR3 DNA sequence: TGTGCCAGCAGCCTAGAGGTTGATCAGCCCCAGCATTTT. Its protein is CASSLEVDQPQHF.

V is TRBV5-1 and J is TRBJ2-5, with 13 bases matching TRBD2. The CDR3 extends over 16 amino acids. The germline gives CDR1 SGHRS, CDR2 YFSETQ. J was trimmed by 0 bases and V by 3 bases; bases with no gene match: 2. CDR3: CASSSGTSGNQETQYF. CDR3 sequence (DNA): TGCGCCAGCAGCTCGGGGACTAGCGGGAACCAAGAGACCCAGTACTTC.

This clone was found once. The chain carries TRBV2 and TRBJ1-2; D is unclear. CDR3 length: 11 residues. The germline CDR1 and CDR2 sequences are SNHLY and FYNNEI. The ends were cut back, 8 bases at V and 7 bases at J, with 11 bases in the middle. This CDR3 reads CASLGSSGYTF. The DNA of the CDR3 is TGTGCCAGCCTGGGGAGCTCTGGCTACACCTTC.

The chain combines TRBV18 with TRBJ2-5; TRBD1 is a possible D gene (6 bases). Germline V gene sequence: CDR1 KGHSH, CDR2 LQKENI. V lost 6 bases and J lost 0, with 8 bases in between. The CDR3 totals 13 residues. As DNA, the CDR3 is TGTGCCAGCTCCACAGGGTACCAAGAGACCCAGTACTTC. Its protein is CASSTGYQETQYF.

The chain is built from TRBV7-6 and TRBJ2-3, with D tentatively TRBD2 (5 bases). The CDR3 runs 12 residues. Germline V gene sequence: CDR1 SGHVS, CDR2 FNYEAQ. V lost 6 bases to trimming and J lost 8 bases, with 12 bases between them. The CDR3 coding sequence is TGTGCCAGCAGGTACCGGGGTGGTACGCAGTATTTT. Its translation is CASRYRGGTQYF.

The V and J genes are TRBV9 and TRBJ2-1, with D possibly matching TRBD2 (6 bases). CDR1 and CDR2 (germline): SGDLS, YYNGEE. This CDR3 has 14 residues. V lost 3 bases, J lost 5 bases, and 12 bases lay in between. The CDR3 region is CASSGGTFNNEQFF. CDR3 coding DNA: TGTGCCAGCAGCGGGGGGACTTTCAACAATGAGCAGTTCTTC.